Presented here are 27 T cell receptor beta chains from one specimen sequenced in a study of shared clonotypes between healthy human individuals. Sequencing used immunoSEQ multiplex PCR; TCRdb keeps in-frame clones, though not all of them. Of roughly 2 million clones in the sample, almost 96% were seen once. Sequencing used naive CD4+ T cells sorted from blood. Subset meaning: CD45RA+ positively selected. Receptors originate from a man aged 18-30 years in good health.

This clone was counted once. The chain is built from TRBV2 and TRBJ2-7, with a tentative D call TRBD2 (6 bases). Deletions cut 11 bases from V and 6 bases from J, with 23 bases between. This CDR3 is 14 amino acids long. Per germline, CDR1 SNHLY and CDR2 FYNNEI. The CDR3, as DNA: TGTGCCGGGAGTGGGAGGCCCTCCCTTTCCGAGCAGTACTTC. It translates to CAGSGRPSLSEQYF.

In its sample, this clone was seen once. The V gene is TRBV19, the J gene TRBJ1-5; weak D call: TRBD1 (6 bases). CDR1 LNHDA and CDR2 SQIVND come from the germline V gene (reference sequence). This CDR3 has 15 residues. V lost 6 bases, J lost 5 bases, and 17 bases lay in between. CDR3 sequence reads: CASRTMGGNHQPQHF. The CDR3 DNA follows: TGTGCCAGTAGGACTATGGGGGGCAACCATCAGCCCCAGCATTTT.

The chain carries TRBV5-6 and TRBJ1-6; 7 positions agree with TRBD1. This CDR3 spans 16 amino acids. In germline, CDR1 is SGHDT, CDR2 YYEEEE. Germline trimming cut 2 bases from V and 9 bases from J; bases unmatched to any gene: 11. This chain's CDR3 is CASSFGLGGSSSPLHF. The CDR3 DNA reads TGTGCCAGCAGCTTCGGACTAGGGGGCAGTAGTTCACCCCTCCACTTT.

In DNA form, the CDR3 reads TGTGCCAGCAGCAAGGACGGCACAGATACGCAGTATTTT. Its translation: CASSKDGTDTQYF. This rearrangement joins TRBV7-8 to TRBJ2-3; D call uncertain. The CDR3 totals 13 residues. CDR1 is SGHVS, CDR2 FQNEAQ, per germline. Trimming took 5 bases from V and 1 from J, leaving 7 bases between them.

This clone was found once. V gene TRBV7-3 combines with J gene TRBJ2-5; 9 bases map to TRBD2. The CDR3 loop spans 15 amino acids. Germline trimming cut 5 bases from V and 5 bases from J; bases unmatched to any gene: 9. In germline, CDR1 is SGHTA, CDR2 FQGTGA. The chain's CDR3 is CASSQSGGSYETQYF. CDR3 in DNA: TGTGCCAGCAGCCAGAGCGGGGGGTCCTATGAGACCCAGTACTTC.

CDR3 amino acids: CASSQWTTSGRTRFF. In nucleotides, the CDR3 is TGCGCCAGCAGCCAATGGACGACTAGCGGGAGGACGCGCTTCTTC. The chain has TRBV4-3 and TRBJ2-1; 13 nucleotides align to TRBD2. After removal of 2 bases from V and 16 bases from J, the junction contained 11 bases not matched to a gene. Germline values: CDR1 LGHNA, CDR2 YSLEER. The length of the CDR3 is 15 residues.

Remarks on this clone: This sample includes further DNA sequences coding for the same CDR3. This chain uses TRBV29-1 with TRBJ1-1; the D gene is possibly TRBD1 (6 bases). CDR3 length: 12 residues. The V and J ends lost 2 bases and 4 bases respectively, with 8 bases between them. From germline, CDR1 is SQVTM and CDR2 ANQGSEA. CDR3 sequence reads: CSVEKGGTEAFF. The CDR3 DNA sequence: TGCAGCGTTGAAAAGGGGGGCACTGAAGCTTTCTTT.

The rearrangement uses TRBV4-1 and TRBJ1-1; no firm D call. The CDR3 extends over 15 amino acids. V was trimmed by 1 base and J by 1 base, leaving 10 bases between them. Germline V gives CDR1 MGHRA, CDR2 YSYEKL. The CDR3 DNA follows: TGCGCCAGCAGCCAAGTTACACAGCCGAACACTGAAGCTTTCTTT. Its protein product is CASSQVTQPNTEAFF.

The V call is TRBV7-2, the J call TRBJ1-6; no clear D. The germline V gene has CDR1 SGHTA and CDR2 FQGNSA. The CDR3 extends over 14 amino acids. Trimming removed 5 bases from V and 10 bases from J, with 15 bases in between. The CDR3 region is CASSPDGGKSPLHF. The CDR3, as DNA: TGTGCCAGCAGCCCCGACGGCGGTAAATCACCCCTCCACTTT.

The V call is TRBV18, the J call TRBJ2-3, with D perhaps matching TRBD1 (6 bases). V was clipped by 3 bases and J by 0 bases, with 13 bases between them. Germline values: CDR1 KGHSH, CDR2 LQKENI. This CDR3 has 16 residues. CDR3 residues: CASSPYRQASTDTQYF. The CDR3 nucleotides are TGTGCCAGCTCACCCTACAGACAGGCTAGCACAGATACGCAGTATTTT.

V usage is TRBV5-4 and J usage is TRBJ2-3, with 10 bases aligning to TRBD2. The CDR3 covers 16 residues. The ends lost 5 bases at V and 0 bases at J; junction bases unmatched: 6. Germline assignment: CDR1 SGHNT and CDR2 YYREEE (reference sequence). The CDR3 DNA is TGTGCCAGCAGAAGGACTAGCGGACCTAGCACAGATACGCAGTATTTT. Residues: CASRRTSGPSTDTQYF.

The CDR3: CASRTDRGGANVLTF. The CDR3 DNA reads TGTGCCAGCAGAACGGACAGGGGAGGGGCCAACGTCCTGACTTTC. The V and J genes are TRBV6-5 and TRBJ2-6, with 9 positions matching TRBD1. This CDR3 has 15 residues. In germline, CDR1 is MNHEY, CDR2 SVGAGI. With V trimmed by 6 bases and J by 4 bases, 4 bases remained unmatched.

The J gene is TRBJ1-5, the V gene TRBV29-1; no clear D. CDR1 is SQVTM and CDR2 is ANQGSEA in the germline V gene. The V gene lost 6 bases and the J gene lost 3 bases, with 15 bases spanning the gap. The CDR3 consists of 14 residues. The CDR3, as DNA: TGCAGCGTAACACCCGGAACCTACAATCAGCCCCAGCATTTT. Translation: CSVTPGTYNQPQHF. Drawing the rest from reference TRBV29-1 and TRBJ1-5, the complete variable domain is SAVISQKPSRDICQRGTSLTIQCQVDSQVTMMFWYRQQPGQSLTLIATANQGSEATYESGFVIDKFPISRPNLTFSTLTVSNMSPEDSSIYLCSVTPGTYNQPQHFGDGTRLSIL.

This chain connects TRBV30 to TRBJ2-1; 8 bases agree with TRBD1. Germline CDR1 reads GTSNPN; CDR2 reads SVGIG (reference sequence). V shed 6 bases, J shed 2 bases, and the junction held 9 bases outside the gene matches. The length of the CDR3 is 15 residues. CDR3: CACRTGLYTYNEQFF. The CDR3 DNA follows: TGTGCCTGCCGGACAGGGCTTTATACCTACAATGAGCAGTTCTTC.

The chain has TRBV2 and TRBJ1-4, with a tentative D call TRBD1 (5 bases). Germline loops: CDR1 SNHLY, CDR2 FYNNEI. This CDR3 contains 18 residues. Trimming pared 6 bases from V and 8 bases from J, leaving 28 bases between. CDR3 protein: CASRPGLLVVGAGEKLFF. CDR3 coding DNA: TGTGCCAGCAGGCCGGGTCTTCTGGTTGTCGGGGCGGGGGAAAAACTGTTTTTT.

Notes on this clone: Other DNA variants within this sample encode the same CDR3. This chain links TRBV7-9 with TRBJ2-7; tentative D call: TRBD1 (5 bases). The CDR3 is made up of 13 amino acids. The germline V gene has CDR1 SEHNR and CDR2 FQNEAQ (reference sequence). Trimming stripped 2 bases from V and 2 bases from J, with 7 bases between. CDR3 bases: TGTGCCAGCAGCTTAACAGGTACCTACGAGCAGTACTTC. This encodes CASSLTGTYEQYF.

The V gene is TRBV29-1, the J gene TRBJ1-4, with 9 bases fitting TRBD1. The CDR3 covers 19 residues. Germline V gene sequence: CDR1 SQVTM, CDR2 ANQGSEA. V trimming: 5 bases; J trimming: 5 bases; junction bases outside the gene matches: 21. The CDR3 nucleotides are TGCAGCGTTTTGGGTCTTACAGGGGGCGAAGGGGGCCCCAATGAAAAACTGTTTTTT. It specifies CSVLGLTGGEGGPNEKLFF.

The V call is TRBV6-1, the J call TRBJ2-7; possibly TRBD2 for D (5 bases). This CDR3 spans 15 amino acids. CDR1 is MNHNS, CDR2 SASEGT, per germline. The V end lost 4 bases, the J end lost 0 bases, and 13 bases lay between the germline ends. The chain's CDR3 is CASSVGVGGSYEQYF. CDR3 coding DNA: TGTGCCAGCAGTGTTGGGGTAGGAGGCTCCTACGAGCAGTACTTC.

The J gene is TRBJ2-7, the V gene TRBV28, with 7 bases identical to TRBD1. V was pared by 4 bases and J by 3 bases, with 12 bases of the junction left unmatched. Germline CDR1 MDHEN, CDR2 SYDVKM. CDR3 length: 16 residues. The CDR3 sequence: CASSWPRGTADYEQYF. CDR3 nucleotides: TGTGCCAGCAGTTGGCCAAGGGGGACAGCCGACTACGAGCAGTACTTC.

The rearrangement joins TRBV5-1 to TRBJ2-2; TRBD1 matches 9 bases. CDR3 length: 16 amino acids. Trimming removed 9 bases from V and 1 base from J; junction bases left unmatched: 10. Germline V CDR1 and CDR2: SGHRS, YFSETQ. CDR3 DNA: TGCGCCACCGCCGGGACAGGGAAAATGAACACCGGGGAGCTGTTTTTT. This encodes CATAGTGKMNTGELFF.

This chain connects TRBV10-3 to TRBJ1-1; 7 bases are shared with TRBD1. This CDR3 contains 11 residues. Looked up from germline, CDR1 is ENHRY and CDR2 is SYGVKD. The V gene end was trimmed by 10 bases and the J gene end by 7 bases; junction bases not matched to a gene: 6. The CDR3 sequence is CATRGGIEAFF. The CDR3 coding sequence is TGTGCCACCAGGGGGGGGATTGAAGCTTTCTTT.

The chain combines TRBV5-1 with TRBJ1-2; no clear D gene. The germline V and J ends were trimmed by 4 bases and 2 bases, with 15 bases remaining between them. Germline V lookup: CDR1 SGHRS, CDR2 YFSETQ. This CDR3 contains 15 residues. The CDR3 region has the DNA TGCGCCAGCAGCCCGCGGACCGGGGTGAACTATGGCTACACCTTC. Its translation is CASSPRTGVNYGYTF.

The chain couples TRBV30 to TRBJ2-7, with D hard to call. The germline V gene has CDR1 GTSNPN and CDR2 SVGIG (reference sequence). V lost 3 bases and J lost 0, with 9 bases in between. The CDR3 covers 13 residues. The CDR3 DNA reads as TGTGCCTGGAGGGGTGTGCTCTCCTACGAGCAGTACTTC. It specifies CAWRGVLSYEQYF.

CDR3 DNA sequence: TGTGCCAGCAGCTTTACAGGGGAGGTCAGGGGAAACACCATATATTTT. As protein: CASSFTGEVRGNTIYF. V and J are TRBV11-2 and TRBJ1-3; 7 bases align to TRBD1. The J segment lost 4 bases and the V segment lost 3 bases, leaving 9 bases of the junction unmatched. Germline lookup yields CDR1 SGHAT and CDR2 FQNNGV. CDR3 length equals 16 residues.

The chain recombines TRBV5-1 with TRBJ2-3; the match to TRBD2 covers 8 bases. The CDR3 runs to 19 residues. Germline assignment: CDR1 SGHRS and CDR2 YFSETQ. V shed 1 base and J 2 bases; nucleotides not matched to a gene: 15. In nucleotides, the CDR3 is TGCGCCAGCAGCTTGCGCCGGGAGGGGTCTACACCTTACACAGATACGCAGTATTTT. It yields the protein CASSLRREGSTPYTDTQYF.

The chain is built from TRBV14 and TRBJ1-1; no firm D call. V was pared by 4 bases and J by 6 bases, with 12 bases between. The CDR3 consists of 13 residues. Germline-derived CDR1 and CDR2 are SGHDN and FVKESK. CDR3 loop: CASSPIKGPEAFF. The CDR3 nucleotides are TGTGCCAGCAGCCCGATCAAGGGCCCTGAAGCTTTCTTT. Full variable domain (remainder filled in from reference TRBV14 and TRBJ1-1): EAGVTQFPSHSVIEKGQTVTLRCDPISGHDNLYWYRRVMGKEIKFLLHFVKESKQDESGMPNNRFLAERTGGTYSTLKVQPAELEDSGVYFCASSPIKGPEAFFGQGTRLTVV.

The chain is built from TRBV19 and TRBJ2-7; 9 positions match TRBD1. V was clipped by 5 bases and J by 6 bases; unmatched bases: 5. Germline lookup yields CDR1 LNHDA and CDR2 SQIVND (reference sequence). This CDR3 has 13 residues. This CDR3 reads CASSWGQGSEQYF. The CDR3 region has the DNA TGTGCCAGTAGTTGGGGACAGGGAAGCGAGCAGTACTTC.